This T cell receptor beta chain came from a study of early stage breast cancer tumors. Comment on this clone: The antigen remains unidentified.

The repertoire was sequenced with immunoSEQ multiplex PCR; TCRdb's copy has only in-frame clones and lacks some. Here the sample spans about 48,000 clones, 83% being singletons. General study points: Enriched TCRB sequences shared across patients were mostly commonly generated sequences. In about 85% of the 16 patients, blood comparison separated tumor from normal breast. Compared with adjacent normal breast tissue, tumors showed 2.5 to 3-fold greater T cell density and higher clonality.

The CDR3 is 15 amino acids. Germline CDR1 and CDR2: SGDLS and YYNGEE. Trimming took off 1 base at V and 2 bases at J, with 12 bases between the two ends. The chain carries TRBV9 and TRBJ1-2; a possible D gene is TRBD1 (6 bases). The TCR comes from a person aged 45-60 years with breast cancer. The specimen was blood. CDR3 bases: TGTGCCAGCAGCGTAAGCGGGGGCTACAACTATGGCTACACCTTC. Protein sequence: CASSVSGGYNYGYTF.